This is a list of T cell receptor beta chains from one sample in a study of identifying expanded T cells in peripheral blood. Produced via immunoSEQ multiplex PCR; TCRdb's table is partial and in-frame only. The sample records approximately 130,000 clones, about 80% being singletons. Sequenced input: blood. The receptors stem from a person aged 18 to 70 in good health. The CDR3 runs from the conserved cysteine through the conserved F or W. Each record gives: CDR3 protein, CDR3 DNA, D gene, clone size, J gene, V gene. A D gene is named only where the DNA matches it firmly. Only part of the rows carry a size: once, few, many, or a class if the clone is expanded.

CDR3aa: CASSQTTGPQGNTIYF; CDR3nt: TGCGCCAGCAGCCAAACAACCGGGCCACAAGGAAACACCATATATTTT; d_gene: NA; abundance: NA; j_gene: TRBJ1-3; v_gene: TRBV4-3
CDR3aa: CASSLGQNTEAFF; CDR3nt: TGTGCCAGCAGCCTGGGACAGAACACTGAAGCTTTCTTT; d_gene: NA; abundance: NA; j_gene: TRBJ1-1; v_gene: TRBV11-2
CDR3aa: CASTRFQGTPLGYTF; CDR3nt: TGTGCCAGCACTCGATTTCAGGGGACACCCCTAGGCTACACCTTC; d_gene: NA; abundance: NA; j_gene: TRBJ1-2; v_gene: TRBV6-5
CDR3aa: CASSWDNRDNTEAFF; CDR3nt: TGTGCCAGCAGTTGGGATAACCGGGACAACACTGAAGCTTTCTTT; d_gene: NA; abundance: NA; j_gene: TRBJ1-1; v_gene: TRBV6-5
CDR3aa: CASSLGAQILTGELFF; CDR3nt: TGTGCCAGCAGCTTAGGGGCCCAGATTCTCACCGGGGAGCTGTTTTTT; d_gene: NA; abundance: NA; j_gene: TRBJ2-2; v_gene: TRBV7-9
CDR3aa: CASSDRTSGGQETQYF; CDR3nt: TGTGCCAGCAGCGACAGGACTAGCGGGGGGCAAGAGACCCAGTACTTC; d_gene: TRBD2; abundance: NA; j_gene: TRBJ2-5; v_gene: TRBV11-3
CDR3aa: CAIRRAGTDTGELFF; CDR3nt: TGTGCCATCAGAAGGGCAGGGACTGACACCGGGGAGCTGTTTTTT; d_gene: NA; abundance: NA; j_gene: TRBJ2-2; v_gene: TRBV10-3
CDR3aa: CASSELRGTEAFF; CDR3nt: TGTGCCAGCAGTGAACTACGTGGTACTGAAGCTTTCTTT; d_gene: NA; abundance: NA; j_gene: TRBJ1-1; v_gene: TRBV6-1
CDR3aa: CASTRGAKGSGNQPQHF; CDR3nt: TGTGCCAGCACCAGGGGGGCCAAGGGATCGGGCAATCAGCCCCAGCATTTT; d_gene: TRBD1; abundance: NA; j_gene: TRBJ1-5; v_gene: TRBV5-6
CDR3aa: CASSVGQGAAEQFF; CDR3nt: TGTGCCAGCAGCGTGGGACAGGGGGCGGCGGAGCAGTTCTTC; d_gene: TRBD1; abundance: NA; j_gene: TRBJ2-1; v_gene: TRBV5-8
CDR3aa: CASSVGPDRTNTGELFF; CDR3nt: TGTGCCAGCAGCGTAGGACCAGACAGGACTAACACCGGGGAGCTGTTTTTT; d_gene: NA; abundance: NA; j_gene: TRBJ2-2; v_gene: TRBV9
CDR3aa: CASSEVGYTGELFF; CDR3nt: TGTGCCAGCAGTGAAGTTGGGTACACCGGGGAGCTGTTTTTT; d_gene: NA; abundance: NA; j_gene: TRBJ2-2; v_gene: TRBV6-1
CDR3aa: CASSSGTGGGHYQPQHF; CDR3nt: TGTGCCAGCAGCTCCGGGACAGGGGGGGGCCACTATCAGCCCCAGCATTTT; d_gene: TRBD1; abundance: NA; j_gene: TRBJ1-5; v_gene: TRBV27
CDR3aa: CASSASSTDTQYF; CDR3nt: TGTGCCAGCAGTGCCTCTAGCACAGATACGCAGTATTTT; d_gene: NA; abundance: NA; j_gene: TRBJ2-3; v_gene: TRBV2
CDR3aa: CAGRGDSYNSPLHF; CDR3nt: TGCGCCGGCAGGGGAGACTCCTATAATTCACCCCTCCACTTT; d_gene: NA; abundance: NA; j_gene: TRBJ1-6; v_gene: TRBV10-2
CDR3aa: CASSGTMRNTEAFF; CDR3nt: TGCGCCAGCAGTGGGACAATGAGGAACACTGAAGCTTTCTTT; d_gene: NA; abundance: NA; j_gene: TRBJ1-1; v_gene: TRBV10-2
CDR3aa: CASSTGTSGGKEQYF; CDR3nt: TGTGCCAGCAGTACCGGGACTAGCGGGGGGAAGGAGCAGTACTTC; d_gene: TRBD2; abundance: NA; j_gene: TRBJ2-7; v_gene: TRBV6-6
CDR3aa: CASSQTANYGYTF; CDR3nt: TGTGCCAGCAGCCAGACAGCTAACTATGGCTACACCTTC; d_gene: NA; abundance: NA; j_gene: TRBJ1-2; v_gene: TRBV7-2
CDR3aa: CASSIAQDSASGYTF; CDR3nt: TGTGCCAGTAGTATAGCTCAGGACAGTGCCTCTGGCTACACCTTC; d_gene: NA; abundance: NA; j_gene: TRBJ1-2; v_gene: TRBV19
CDR3aa: CANFRGTSSYNEQFF; CDR3nt: TGTGCCAACTTTCGAGGGACGAGCTCCTACAATGAGCAGTTCTTC; d_gene: NA; abundance: NA; j_gene: TRBJ2-1; v_gene: TRBV2
CDR3aa: CAWRVAGAGNTIYF; CDR3nt: TGTGCCTGGAGGGTCGCAGGGGCTGGAAACACCATATATTTT; d_gene: NA; abundance: NA; j_gene: TRBJ1-3; v_gene: TRBV30
CDR3aa: CASSAREGSNQPQHF; CDR3nt: TGTGCCAGCAGCGCCCGAGAGGGAAGCAATCAGCCCCAGCATTTT; d_gene: NA; abundance: NA; j_gene: TRBJ1-5; v_gene: TRBV9
CDR3aa: CASSYRVSEAFF; CDR3nt: TGTGCCAGCAGCTACAGGGTTTCTGAAGCTTTCTTT; d_gene: NA; abundance: NA; j_gene: TRBJ1-1; v_gene: TRBV7-3
CDR3aa: CATSRYQGNTGELFF; CDR3nt: TGTGCCACCAGCAGGTATCAGGGGAACACCGGGGAGCTGTTTTTT; d_gene: NA; abundance: NA; j_gene: TRBJ2-2; v_gene: TRBV15
CDR3aa: CASSLALNTEAFF; CDR3nt: TGTGCCAGCAGCTTAGCCCTGAACACTGAAGCTTTCTTT; d_gene: NA; abundance: NA; j_gene: TRBJ1-1; v_gene: TRBV7-9
CDR3aa: CASSQGKGHNSPLHF; CDR3nt: TGCGCCAGCAGCCAAGGCAAAGGGCACAATTCACCCCTCCACTTT; d_gene: NA; abundance: NA; j_gene: TRBJ1-6; v_gene: TRBV4-3
CDR3aa: CASSRTSGGTDTQYF; CDR3nt: TGTGCCAGCAGTCGGACTAGCGGGGGAACAGATACGCAGTATTTT; d_gene: TRBD2; abundance: NA; j_gene: TRBJ2-3; v_gene: TRBV6-6
CDR3aa: CASSWNRGRGETQYF; CDR3nt: TGTGCCAGCAGCTGGAACAGGGGGCGCGGGGAGACCCAGTACTTC; d_gene: TRBD1; abundance: once; j_gene: TRBJ2-5; v_gene: TRBV7-2